This record looks at one T cell receptor (beta chain) sequence and its context. Its target is unknown. This record comes from a study of post-analysis software for immune sequencing data. Findings and limits, study-wide: A handful of TRBV segments were significantly more frequent in patients than in controls. TRBV5-6, TRBV5-1 and TRBV20-1 were among these segments.

Unique molecular identifiers had been added to the TCR beta cDNA libraries. TCRdb reprocessed the PCR reads with MiXCR, giving one entry per CDR3 protein. The top ten hold around 5.9% of the sample, which has fewer than 550,000 distinct CDR3 sequences, around 31% seen once. The germline gives CDR1 SQVTM, CDR2 ANQGSEA. V was shortened by 6 bases and J by 1 base, with 17 bases between the two germline ends. This CDR3 contains 15 residues. The specimen was blood. The TCR was taken from a girl younger than 18 with multiple sclerosis. The chain uses TRBV29-1 and TRBJ2-3; a weak D match, TRBD2 (6 bases). CDR3: CSVAGLDLRTDTQYF. The CDR3 DNA is TGCAGCGTCGCGGGACTCGACCTGCGCACAGATACGCAGTATTTT.